The sequence of this T cell receptor beta chain was determined in a study of shared clonotypes between healthy human individuals. Assay execution took place at the deep level. Only in-frame clones appear in the TCRdb table, and some are missing; sequencing was by immunoSEQ multiplex PCR. In the table there are about 1.1 million clones, around 77% of which are singletons. The CDR3 sequence is 12 residues long. Germline V gene data show CDR1 as SEHNR and CDR2 as FQNEAQ (reference sequence). Trimming pared 7 bases from V and 4 bases from J, leaving 8 bases between. The study's findings and limits: Donor scarcity curtailed the genetic and exposure-history diversity represented herein.

For this clone: The target antigen is unknown.

The chain links TRBV7-9 to TRBJ2-1; D possibly corresponds to TRBD1 (6 bases). The source is a man aged 18 to 29 in good health. Some clones in this sample may be carry-over from other donors' samples. Sequencing was carried out using memory CD4+ T cells from PBMCs. Subset in this sample: CD45RA-negative fraction. CDR3 bases: TGTGCCAGCACCCAGGGGTACAATGAGCAGTTCTTC. Residues: CASTQGYNEQFF.